The T cell receptor (beta chain) under discussion was sequenced for a study of OX40 agonist ivuxolimab in advanced cancers. Study in general: Patients in dose escalation had liver, melanoma, kidney or head and neck cancers.

Produced via immunoSEQ multiplex PCR; TCRdb's table is partial and in-frame only. The data contain 60,000 to 85,000 clones, over 85% of them singletons. Study-wide results and limits: Researchers did not determine the expanded peripheral T cells' antigen specificity. Partial responders at 0.1-3.0 mg/kg showed near-lowest clonal expansion. At 0.1 to 3.0 mg/kg, clonal expansion of CD4+ and CD8+ blood T cells had occurred by week 6.

Points on this clone: The target antigen is unknown.

The sequencing here drew on CD4+ or CD8+ T cells sorted from blood, taken in a trial of the OX40 agonist ivuxolimab. This clonotype was obtained from an adult with an advanced solid tumor such as melanoma, head and neck, liver or kidney cancer.

CDR3 loop: CAWSVPGEDQPQHF. CDR3 DNA: TGTGCCTGGAGTGTACCCGGGGAGGATCAGCCCCAGCATTTT. V usage is TRBV30 and J usage is TRBJ1-5, with D uncertain. V was trimmed by 0 bases and J by 5 bases, leaving 11 bases between them. Germline V lookup: CDR1 GTSNPN, CDR2 SVGIG (reference sequence). The CDR3 totals 14 residues.